This TCR beta chain was captured in a study of identical twins. Whole-study findings and limits: Invariant MAIT and iNKT cells may have partly biased zero-insertion analyses. Findings depended on cross-sectional statistics rather than tracking the same donors. Shared out-of-frame alpha sequences (those common to twins) showed excess low generation probability.

This clonotype was observed a handful of times. Antigen: not known. TCRdb re-analysed the 5' RACE reads in MiXCR, keeping a single row per CDR3 protein. The sample yields about 920,000 distinct CDR3 sequences, more than 9% seen once. The CDR3 totals 16 residues. Unmatched junction bases numbered 3, after V lost 0 bases and J lost 5 bases. Germline assignment: CDR1 LGHDT and CDR2 YNNKEL (reference sequence). These sequences were also reported in another study, on yellow fever vaccine responses in identical twins.

The sequence came from a woman under 30 in good health. Input material: PBMCs. The gene calls are TRBV3-1 and TRBJ2-7, with 14 positions matching TRBD2. DNA of the CDR3: TGTGCCAGCAGCCAAGAGTTGGGACTAGCGGGAGACGAGCAGTACTTC. Amino acids: CASSQELGLAGDEQYF.